The TCR beta chain described here comes from a study of blood T cell repertoires in COVID-19 (TCRdb year 2020). General notes on the study: The collaborator samples originated in the United States, Italy and Spain and spanned the acute and convalescent phases of COVID-19. Where available, HLA class I and class II types were obtained from metadata supplied by the sample provider rather than from assay-based typing. Samples came from the ongoing ImmuneRACE study (first 160 participants) plus 1,254 subjects from 6 global collaborators. A de-identified subject ID, COVID-19 status, age in years and sex were almost always included in the sample metadata. Subjects who had been exposed to COVID-19, were actively infected with it, or had recovered from it provided the deeply sampled blood TCRbeta repertoires that made up the dataset. The repertoires were made available in a free public database intended to serve as a resource for research on the immune response to SARS-CoV-2. The prospective study material was composed of cDNA or gDNA derived from T cells, B-cell-depleted T cells, or PBMCs.

CDR1 and CDR2, per the germline V gene, are MNHEY and SVGAGI. The germline V end is reduced by 2 bases and the J end by 7 bases; junction bases left unmatched: 8. The cysteine opens and the phenylalanine closes a CDR3 of 15 amino acids. Only CDR3 DNA remains: 45 bases, in frame from the first base. Overall study outcomes, separate from this receptor: The quantity of clinical and demographic metadata differed by source and by participant and was supplied without curation.

TCRbeta CDR3 regions were amplified from genomic DNA using the immunoSEQ Assay, a bias-controlled multiplex PCR. The authors processed their data as follows. The number of nucleated cells in each sample was estimated from the amplification of reference gene primers within the assay. To quantify the absolute abundance of each unique TCRbeta CDR3 rearrangement, sequence reads were collapsed and filtered. For each sample, productive Simpson clonality was calculated as the square root of Simpson's diversity index over productive rearrangements. Drawn from immuneACCESS, this table holds only the in-frame rearrangements with V and J called that TCRdb kept. Clones are partly lost; checked studies trace under half to an unresolved V gene and leave the rest unexplained. That table furnishes V, J and clone size, whereas the DNA furnished D and trimming. A total of 160,000 or so clones appear in this sample, 79% of them only once. Together, the top ten hold 7.5% to 8.5% of the sample.

In Seattle, one collaborating source enrolled patients while the infection was active and tracked those patients longitudinally over the course of disease. Each collaborating institution followed its own protocols to collect whole blood in K2EDTA tubes. For TCRbeta analysis, collaborators shipped samples as frozen whole blood, isolated PBMCs, or DNA extracted from either of those sample types. Details on this clone: Its antigen has not been determined. There are no base qualities to consult, and no much larger clone falls within one base.

Sequencing was done on a sample of peripheral blood. This TCR derives from a woman aged 60 to 75 with COVID-19, enrolled during active disease. The rearrangement joined TRBV6-5 to TRBJ2-7; 10 junctional bases match TRBD2. The nucleotides are TGTGCCAGCAGTTACGGCTTAGCGGGAGGTGATGAGCAGTACTTC. Translation gives CASSYGLAGGDEQYF.